This T cell receptor (beta chain) comes out of a study of OX40 agonist ivuxolimab in advanced cancers. Measured with immunoSEQ multiplex PCR; TCRdb has only the in-frame clones, and not every one. This table holds more than 8,500 clones, 88% found once. The CDR3 totals 17 residues. With 3 bases removed from V and 0 bases from J, the gap between germline ends came to 18 bases. CDR1 and CDR2 from the germline V gene are MDHEN and SYDVKM. Patients with a history of autoimmune disease or on systemic immunosuppression were excluded. The origin of this receptor is an adult with an advanced solid tumor such as melanoma, head and neck, liver or kidney cancer. The material sequenced was CD4+ or CD8+ T cells sorted from blood, taken in a trial of the OX40 agonist ivuxolimab. The rearrangement links TRBV28 to TRBJ2-7, with D unresolved. The CDR3: CASSFSIEPSISYEQYF. The CDR3 DNA reads TGTGCCAGCAGTTTTTCTATAGAGCCAAGTATCTCCTACGAGCAGTACTTC.